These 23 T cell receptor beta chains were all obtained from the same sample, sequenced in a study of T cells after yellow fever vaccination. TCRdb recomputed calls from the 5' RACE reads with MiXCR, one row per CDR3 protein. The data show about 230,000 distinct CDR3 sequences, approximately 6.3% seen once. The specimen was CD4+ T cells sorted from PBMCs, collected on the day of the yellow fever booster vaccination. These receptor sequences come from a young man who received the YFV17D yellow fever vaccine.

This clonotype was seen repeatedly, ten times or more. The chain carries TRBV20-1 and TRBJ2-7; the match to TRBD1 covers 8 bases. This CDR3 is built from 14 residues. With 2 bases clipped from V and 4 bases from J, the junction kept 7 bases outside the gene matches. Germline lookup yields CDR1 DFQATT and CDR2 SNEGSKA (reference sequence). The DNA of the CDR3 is TGCAGTGCTAGAAGTCCCAGGGGGCCTTACGAGCAGTACTTC. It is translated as CSARSPRGPYEQYF.

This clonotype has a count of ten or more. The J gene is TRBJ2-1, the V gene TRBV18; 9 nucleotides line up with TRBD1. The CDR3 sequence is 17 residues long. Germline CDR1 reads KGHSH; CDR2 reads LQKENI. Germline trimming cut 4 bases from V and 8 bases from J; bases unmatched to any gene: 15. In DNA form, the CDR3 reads TGTGCCAGCTCACTGATCTCCGGGACAGGGACCGTTCATGAGCAGTTCTTC. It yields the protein CASSLISGTGTVHEQFF. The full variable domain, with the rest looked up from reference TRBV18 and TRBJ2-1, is NAGVMQNPRHLVRRRGQEARLRCSPMKGHSHVYWYRQLPEEGLKFMVYLQKENIIDESGMPKERFSAEFPKEGPSILRIQQVVRGDSAAYFCASSLISGTGTVHEQFFGPGTRLTVL.

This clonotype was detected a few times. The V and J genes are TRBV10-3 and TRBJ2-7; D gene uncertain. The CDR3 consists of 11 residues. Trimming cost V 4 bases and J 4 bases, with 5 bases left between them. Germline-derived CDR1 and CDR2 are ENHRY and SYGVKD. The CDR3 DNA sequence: TGTGCCATCAGTGGCCAGTACGAGCAGTACTTC. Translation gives CAISGQYEQYF.

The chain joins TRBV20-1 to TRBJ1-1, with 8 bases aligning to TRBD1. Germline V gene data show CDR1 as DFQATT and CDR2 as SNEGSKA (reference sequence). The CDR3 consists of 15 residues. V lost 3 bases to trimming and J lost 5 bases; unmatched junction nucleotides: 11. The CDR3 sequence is CSARVVGTGGTEAFF. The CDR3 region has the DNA TGCAGTGCTAGGGTAGTAGGGACAGGTGGGACTGAAGCTTTCTTT.

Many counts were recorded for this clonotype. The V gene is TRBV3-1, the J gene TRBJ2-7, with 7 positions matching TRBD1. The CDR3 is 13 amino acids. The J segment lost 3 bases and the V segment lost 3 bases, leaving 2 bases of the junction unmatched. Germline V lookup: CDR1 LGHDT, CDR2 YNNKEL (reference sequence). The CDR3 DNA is TGTGCCAGCAGCCAGGGGACAGTCTACGAGCAGTACTTC. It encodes CASSQGTVYEQYF.

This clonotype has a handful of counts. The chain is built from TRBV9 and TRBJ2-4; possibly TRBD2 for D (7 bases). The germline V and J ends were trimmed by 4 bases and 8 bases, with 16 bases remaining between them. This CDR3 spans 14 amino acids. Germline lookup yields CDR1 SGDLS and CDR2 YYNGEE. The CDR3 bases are TGTGCCAGCAGCACAGGGACTACCATGGACATTCAGTACTTC. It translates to CASSTGTTMDIQYF.

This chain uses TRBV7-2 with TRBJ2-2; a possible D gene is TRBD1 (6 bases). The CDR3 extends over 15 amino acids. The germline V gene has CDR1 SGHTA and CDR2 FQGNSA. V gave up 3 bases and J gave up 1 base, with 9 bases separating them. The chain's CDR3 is CASSFQGLNTGELFF. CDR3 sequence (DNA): TGTGCCAGCAGCTTTCAGGGGTTGAACACCGGGGAGCTGTTTTTT.

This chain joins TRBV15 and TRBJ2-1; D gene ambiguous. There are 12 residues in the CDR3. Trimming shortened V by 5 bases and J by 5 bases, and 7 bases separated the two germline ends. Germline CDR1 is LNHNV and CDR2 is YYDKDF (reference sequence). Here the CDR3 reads CATSVPNNEQFF. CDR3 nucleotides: TGTGCCACCAGCGTTCCCAACAATGAGCAGTTCTTC.

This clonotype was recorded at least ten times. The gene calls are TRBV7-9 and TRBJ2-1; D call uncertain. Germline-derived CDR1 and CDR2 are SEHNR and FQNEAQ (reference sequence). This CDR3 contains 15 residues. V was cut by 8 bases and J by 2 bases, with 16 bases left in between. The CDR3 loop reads CASRSGPTPYNEQFF. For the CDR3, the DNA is TGTGCCAGCCGCTCGGGTCCTACCCCCTACAATGAGCAGTTCTTC.

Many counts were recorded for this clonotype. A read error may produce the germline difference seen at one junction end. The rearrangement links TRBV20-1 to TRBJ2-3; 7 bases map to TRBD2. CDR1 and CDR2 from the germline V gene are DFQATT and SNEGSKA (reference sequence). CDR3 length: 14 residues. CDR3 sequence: CSARAGSGTDTQYF. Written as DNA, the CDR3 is TGCAGTGCCAGAGCGGGATCCGGCACAGATACGCAGTATTTT.

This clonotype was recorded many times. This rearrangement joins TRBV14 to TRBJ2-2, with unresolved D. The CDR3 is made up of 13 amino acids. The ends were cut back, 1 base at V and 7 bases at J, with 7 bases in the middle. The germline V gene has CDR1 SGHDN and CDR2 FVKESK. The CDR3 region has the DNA TGTGCCAGCAGCCAAGGGGGTCACGGGGAGCTGTTTTTT. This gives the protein CASSQGGHGELFF. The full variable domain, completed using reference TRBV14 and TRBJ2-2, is EAGVTQFPSHSVIEKGQTVTLRCDPISGHDNLYWYRRVMGKEIKFLLHFVKESKQDESGMPNNRFLAERTGGTYSTLKVQPAELEDSGVYFCASSQGGHGELFFGEGSRLTVL.

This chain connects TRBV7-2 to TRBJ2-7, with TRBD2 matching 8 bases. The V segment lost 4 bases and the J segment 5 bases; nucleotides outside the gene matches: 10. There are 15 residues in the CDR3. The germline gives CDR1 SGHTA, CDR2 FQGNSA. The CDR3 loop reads CASSSFSGRGNEQYF. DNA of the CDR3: TGTGCCAGCAGCTCATTCAGCGGGAGAGGCAACGAGCAGTACTTC.

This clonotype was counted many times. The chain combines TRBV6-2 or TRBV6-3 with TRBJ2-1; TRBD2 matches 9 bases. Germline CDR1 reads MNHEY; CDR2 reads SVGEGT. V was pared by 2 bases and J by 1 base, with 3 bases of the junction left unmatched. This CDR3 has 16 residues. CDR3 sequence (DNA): TGTGCCAGCAGTTACCGGGCGGGAGGGTCCTACAATGAGCAGTTCTTC. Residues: CASSYRAGGSYNEQFF.

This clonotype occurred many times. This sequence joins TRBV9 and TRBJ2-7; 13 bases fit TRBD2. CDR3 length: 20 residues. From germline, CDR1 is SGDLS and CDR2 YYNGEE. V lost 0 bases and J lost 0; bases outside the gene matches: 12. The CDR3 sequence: CASSVGPGTSGNPNSYEQYF. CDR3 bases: TGTGCCAGCAGCGTAGGGCCGGGGACTAGCGGGAATCCAAACTCCTACGAGCAGTACTTC.

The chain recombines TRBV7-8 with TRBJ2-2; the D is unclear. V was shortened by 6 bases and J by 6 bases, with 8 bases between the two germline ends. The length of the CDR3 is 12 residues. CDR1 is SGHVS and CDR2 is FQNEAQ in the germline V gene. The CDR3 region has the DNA TGTGCCAGCAGGCGCGGCGCCGGGGAGCTGTTTTTT. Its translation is CASRRGAGELFF.

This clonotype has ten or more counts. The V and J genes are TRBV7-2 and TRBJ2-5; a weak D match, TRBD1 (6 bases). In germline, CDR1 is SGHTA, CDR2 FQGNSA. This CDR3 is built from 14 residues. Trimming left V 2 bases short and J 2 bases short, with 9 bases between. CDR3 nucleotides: TGTGCCAGCAGCTTATCGGACAGACAAGAGACCCAGTACTTC. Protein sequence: CASSLSDRQETQYF.

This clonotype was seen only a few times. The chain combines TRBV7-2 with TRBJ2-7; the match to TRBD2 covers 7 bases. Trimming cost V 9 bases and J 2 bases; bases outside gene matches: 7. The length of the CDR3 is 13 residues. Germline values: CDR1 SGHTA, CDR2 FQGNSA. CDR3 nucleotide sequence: TGTGCCAGTACAGCGGGAACTACCTACGAGCAGTACTTC. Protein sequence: CASTAGTTYEQYF.

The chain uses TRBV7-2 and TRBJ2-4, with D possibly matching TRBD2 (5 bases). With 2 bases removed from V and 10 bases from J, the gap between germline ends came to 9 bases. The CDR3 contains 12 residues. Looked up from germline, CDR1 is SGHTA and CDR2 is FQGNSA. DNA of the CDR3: TGTGCCAGCAGCTTAATACCGGGAATTCAGTACTTC. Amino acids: CASSLIPGIQYF. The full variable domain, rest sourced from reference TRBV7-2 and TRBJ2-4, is GAGVSQSPSNKVTEKGKDVELRCDPISGHTALYWYRQSLGQGLEFLIYFQGNSAPDKSGLPSDRFSAERTGGSVSTLTIQRTQQEDSAVYLCASSLIPGIQYFGAGTRLSVL.

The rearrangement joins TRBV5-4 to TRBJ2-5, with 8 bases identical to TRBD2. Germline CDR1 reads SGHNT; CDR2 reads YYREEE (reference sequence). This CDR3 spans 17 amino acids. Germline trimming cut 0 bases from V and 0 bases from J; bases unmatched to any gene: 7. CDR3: CASSLVSLAGNQETQYF. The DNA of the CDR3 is TGTGCCAGCAGCTTGGTATCGCTAGCGGGTAACCAAGAGACCCAGTACTTC. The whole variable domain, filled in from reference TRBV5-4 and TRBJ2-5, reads ETGVTQSPTHLIKTRGQQVTLRCSSQSGHNTVSWYQQALGQGPQFIFQYYREEENGRGNFPPRFSGLQFPNYSSELNVNALELDDSALYLCASSLVSLAGNQETQYFGPGTRLLVL.

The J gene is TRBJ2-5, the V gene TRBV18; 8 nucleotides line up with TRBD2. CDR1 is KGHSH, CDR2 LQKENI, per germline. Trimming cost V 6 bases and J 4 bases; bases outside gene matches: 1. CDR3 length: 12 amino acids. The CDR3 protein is CASSGLGETQYF. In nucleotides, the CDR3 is TGTGCCAGCTCGGGACTAGGAGAGACCCAGTACTTC.

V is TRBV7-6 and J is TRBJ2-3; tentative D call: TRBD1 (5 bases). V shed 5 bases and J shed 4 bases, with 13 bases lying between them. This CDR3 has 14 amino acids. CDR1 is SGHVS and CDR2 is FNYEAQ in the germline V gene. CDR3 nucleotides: TGTGCCAGCAGCCAACAGGTCCATCCAGATACGCAGTATTTT. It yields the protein CASSQQVHPDTQYF.

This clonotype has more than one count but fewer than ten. The CDR3 bases are TGCAGTGCTAGAGACAGGGGGCATAGGGGGGAGCTGTTTTTT. Translated, it gives CSARDRGHRGELFF. The rearrangement joins TRBV20-1 to TRBJ2-2, with 8 bases identical to TRBD1. J gave up 8 bases and V 0 bases, and 5 bases lay outside the gene matches. The germline gives CDR1 DFQATT, CDR2 SNEGSKA (reference sequence). The CDR3 is 14 residues long.

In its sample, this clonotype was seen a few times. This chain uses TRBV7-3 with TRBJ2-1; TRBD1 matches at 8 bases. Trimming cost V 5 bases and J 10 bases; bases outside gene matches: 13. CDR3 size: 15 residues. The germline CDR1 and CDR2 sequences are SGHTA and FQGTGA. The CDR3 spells CASSPQGGPGIEQFF. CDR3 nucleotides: TGTGCCAGCAGCCCACAGGGGGGACCAGGTATCGAGCAGTTCTTC.